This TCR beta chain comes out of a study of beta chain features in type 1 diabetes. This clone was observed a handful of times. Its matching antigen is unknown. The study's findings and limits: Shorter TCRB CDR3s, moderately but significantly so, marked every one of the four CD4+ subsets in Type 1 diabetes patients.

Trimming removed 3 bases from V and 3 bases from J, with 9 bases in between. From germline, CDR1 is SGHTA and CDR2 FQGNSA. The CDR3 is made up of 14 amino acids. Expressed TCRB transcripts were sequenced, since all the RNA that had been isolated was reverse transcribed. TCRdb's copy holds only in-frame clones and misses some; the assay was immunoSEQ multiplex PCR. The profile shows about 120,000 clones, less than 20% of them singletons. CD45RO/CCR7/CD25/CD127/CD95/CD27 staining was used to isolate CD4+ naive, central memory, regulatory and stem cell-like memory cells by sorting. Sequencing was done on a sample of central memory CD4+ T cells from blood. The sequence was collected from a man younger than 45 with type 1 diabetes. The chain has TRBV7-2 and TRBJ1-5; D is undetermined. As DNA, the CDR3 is TGTGCCAGCAGCTTGCCCGGGGTCAATCAGCCCCAGCATTTT. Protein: CASSLPGVNQPQHF.